Shown below are 9 T cell receptor beta chains from a single sample sequenced in a study of Graves' ophthalmopathy and Graves' hyperthyroidism. Amplified TCR beta CDR3 regions were obtained using RNA transcripts as template. The authors performed first-round RT-PCR with HTBI primers and then a second-round multiplex PCR. TCRdb reprocessed the multiplex PCR reads with MiXCR, giving one entry per CDR3 protein. Of hundreds of thousands of distinct CDR3 sequences listed, about a fifth were seen once; the top ten hold about 6.6%. The sample was peripheral blood. The source is a woman in her late teens or twenties with stable Graves' hyperthyroidism. Some clones in this sample may be carry-over from other donors' samples.

Concerning this clonotype: This sequence may be a read error, since a much larger clone differs from it by one base. The V and J genes are TRBV10-3 and TRBJ1-5; D is perhaps TRBD1 (6 bases). CDR3 size: 17 residues. Germline CDR1 and CDR2: ENHRY and SYGVKD. The CDR3 reads CAISDPGAVTEGQPHHF. CDR3 nucleotides: TGTGCCATCAGTGACCCGGGGGCAGTCACAGAGGGTCAGCCCCATCATTTT.

Ten or more counts support this clonotype. The chain has TRBV6-1 and TRBJ1-5, with no clear D. The V end was cut by 6 bases, the J end by 0 bases, with 12 bases between. Germline CDR1 and CDR2: MNHNS and SASEGT. The CDR3 is 15 residues long. This CDR3 reads CASRKGSYSNQPQHF. CDR3 sequence (DNA): TGTGCCAGCAGGAAAGGGAGTTATAGCAATCAGCCCCAGCATTTT.

This chain connects TRBV9 to TRBJ1-1, with D uncertain. This CDR3 spans 13 amino acids. V was pared by 2 bases and J by 3 bases, with 8 bases between. Looked up from germline, CDR1 is SGDLS and CDR2 is YYNGEE. In DNA form, the CDR3 reads TGTGCCAGCAGCGTCAAGCACGACACTGAAGCTTTCTTT. Residues: CASSVKHDTEAFF.

This clonotype was detected many times. V usage is TRBV4-1 and J usage is TRBJ2-4; 8 nucleotides line up with TRBD1. This CDR3 spans 19 amino acids. Germline values: CDR1 MGHRA, CDR2 YSYEKL. The V gene end was trimmed by 1 base and the J gene end by 2 bases; junction bases not matched to a gene: 13. The CDR3: CASSQGRQGAYLTKNIQYF. DNA of the CDR3: TGCGCCAGCAGCCAAGGTCGGCAGGGGGCATACTTGACCAAAAACATTCAGTACTTC.

This clonotype occurred many times. The junction differs from germline at one of its ends, possibly a read error. The chain combines TRBV28 with TRBJ1-5; the D gene is possibly TRBD1 (5 bases). Germline loops: CDR1 MDHEN, CDR2 SYDVKM. The CDR3 has 19 residues. The CDR3 here is CATSGPGGAYVYSNQPQHF. The DNA for the CDR3 is TGTGCCACCAGTGGGCCCGGGGGAGCTTACGTTTATAGCAATCAGCCCCAGCATTTT.

This clonotype turned up a few times. The chain recombines TRBV18 with TRBJ1-3, with D perhaps TRBD1 (6 bases). Trimming cost V 4 bases and J 0 bases, with 16 bases left between them. The CDR3 covers 17 residues. In germline, CDR1 is KGHSH, CDR2 LQKENI. The CDR3 DNA reads TGTGCCAGCTCACAAGTCCCAGGGGCCCTCTCTGGAAACACCATATATTTT. Its protein is CASSQVPGALSGNTIYF.

This clonotype was counted a few times. The J gene is TRBJ2-1, the V gene TRBV30; D is ambiguous. The V gene lost 2 bases and the J gene lost 8 bases, with 7 bases spanning the gap. Germline V CDR1 and CDR2: GTSNPN, SVGIG (reference sequence). The CDR3 sequence is 11 residues long. The CDR3 region is CAWSHPDEQFF. CDR3 nucleotide sequence: TGTGCCTGGAGTCACCCGGATGAGCAGTTCTTC.

This clonotype appeared a few times. The rearrangement joins TRBV6-1 to TRBJ1-2; 7 bases agree with TRBD1. Trimming took 0 bases from V and 5 from J; bases not matched to a gene: 9. The CDR3 runs to 16 residues. Germline values: CDR1 MNHNS, CDR2 SASEGT. The CDR3 sequence is CASSEAAGGGGYGYTF. The CDR3 bases are TGTGCCAGCAGTGAAGCGGCAGGGGGAGGGGGATATGGCTACACCTTC.

This clonotype was found many times. In DNA, the CDR3 is TGTGCCAGCGGTTTTGGCGGGCTATACGAGCAGTACTTC. Protein product: CASGFGGLYEQYF. The chain has TRBV6-5 and TRBJ2-7, with D possibly matching TRBD2 (5 bases). The germline V and J ends were trimmed by 8 bases and 4 bases, with 15 bases remaining between them. There are 13 residues in the CDR3. Germline assignment: CDR1 MNHEY and CDR2 SVGAGI.